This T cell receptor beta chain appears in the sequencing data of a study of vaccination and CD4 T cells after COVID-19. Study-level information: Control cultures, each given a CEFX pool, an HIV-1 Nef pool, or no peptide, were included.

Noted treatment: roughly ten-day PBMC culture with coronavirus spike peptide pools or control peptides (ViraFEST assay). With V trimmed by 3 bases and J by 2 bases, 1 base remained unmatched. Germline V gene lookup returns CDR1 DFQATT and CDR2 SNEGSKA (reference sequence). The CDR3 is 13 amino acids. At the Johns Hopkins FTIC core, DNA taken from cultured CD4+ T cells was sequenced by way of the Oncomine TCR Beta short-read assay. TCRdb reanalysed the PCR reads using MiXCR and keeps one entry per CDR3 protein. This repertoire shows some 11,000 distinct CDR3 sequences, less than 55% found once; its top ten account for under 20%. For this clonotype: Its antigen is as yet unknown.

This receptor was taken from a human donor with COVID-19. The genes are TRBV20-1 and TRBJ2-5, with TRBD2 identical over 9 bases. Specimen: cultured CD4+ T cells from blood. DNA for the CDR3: TGCAGTGCTAGTCTAGCGGGGCAAGAGACCCAGTACTTC. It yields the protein CSASLAGQETQYF.